The 11 T cell receptor beta chains listed next were all sequenced from one sample in a study of T cell repertoires in cytomegalovirus infection (dated by TCRdb to the late 2010s). TCRdb names Illumina HiSeq 1500 as the instrument used. TCRdb took the public reads, trimmed them with fastp at Q25, ran MiXCR for clone calling and kept in-frame beta chains. Here each entry gathers all rows of one CDR3 protein and keeps the most common genes and DNA. For this sample there are about 360,000 distinct CDR3 sequences; around 18% appear just once. Clones ranked in the top ten supply less than 9.5% of the sample. Sequencing was done on a sample of PBMCs. The origin of the receptors is a human donor in good health (CMV status not recorded). Some clones in this sample may be carry-over from other donors' samples.

V is TRBV7-9 and J is TRBJ1-2; D gene ambiguous. The germline V gene encodes CDR1 SEHNR and CDR2 FQNEAQ (reference sequence). The CDR3 length is 14 residues. V was shortened by 4 bases and J by 4 bases, with 13 bases between the two germline ends. The CDR3 sequence: CASSSPFGTYGYTF. In nucleotides, the CDR3 is TGTGCCAGCAGCTCACCATTCGGCACCTATGGCTACACCTTC.

The chain joins TRBV9 to TRBJ2-1, with 8 bases aligning to TRBD2. Germline V gene sequence: CDR1 SGDLS, CDR2 YYNGEE. This CDR3 contains 16 residues. V shed 2 bases, J shed 8 bases, and the junction held 12 bases outside the gene matches. CDR3 in DNA: TGTGCCAGCAGCGTGGAGCGGGAGCCCTTGGAGGATGAGCAGTTCTTC. It encodes CASSVEREPLEDEQFF.

This clonotype was counted ten times or more. V is TRBV7-9 and J is TRBJ2-1; TRBD2 agrees at 8 bases. V was pared by 6 bases and J by 7 bases, with 14 bases of the junction left unmatched. Germline CDR1 and CDR2: SEHNR and FQNEAQ (reference sequence). CDR3 length: 16 amino acids. The CDR3 nucleotides read TGTGCCAGCAGTCCAATACAGACGGGAGGGGTTAATGAGCAGTTCTTC. It specifies CASSPIQTGGVNEQFF.

In its sample, this clonotype was seen many times. The chain recombines TRBV7-2 with TRBJ2-3, with D possibly matching TRBD1 (5 bases). Trimming took off 3 bases at V and 5 bases at J, with 6 bases between the two ends. Germline loops: CDR1 SGHTA, CDR2 FQGNSA. The CDR3 length is 12 residues. The CDR3 DNA reads as TGTGCCAGCAGCTTGGGGCTAGATACGCAGTATTTT. It translates to CASSLGLDTQYF. The complete variable domain, with remaining parts taken from reference TRBV7-2 and TRBJ2-3, reads GAGVSQSPSNKVTEKGKDVELRCDPISGHTALYWYRQSLGQGLEFLIYFQGNSAPDKSGLPSDRFSAERTGGSVSTLTIQRTQQEDSAVYLCASSLGLDTQYFGPGTRLTVL.

This clonotype was recorded a few times. V and J are TRBV6-2 or TRBV6-3 and TRBJ1-5; the D gene is possibly TRBD1 (5 bases). Germline V CDR1 and CDR2: MNHEY, SVGEGT. The CDR3 has 14 amino acids. Between the trimmed V and J ends, which lost 7 bases and 11 bases, there was a span of 21 bases. In DNA, the CDR3 is TGTGCCAGCACCGCGAGAGGGGCCAAGGGAACCCAGCATTTT. Its protein is CASTARGAKGTQHF.

V and J are TRBV7-6 and TRBJ2-2; tentatively, D is TRBD1 (7 bases). The CDR3 sequence is 15 residues long. Germline values: CDR1 SGHVS, CDR2 FNYEAQ. V was cut by 5 bases and J by 5 bases, with 15 bases left in between. The CDR3 protein is CASSPSAGGTGELFF. CDR3 nucleotides: TGTGCCAGCAGCCCCTCCGCAGGGGGGACCGGGGAGCTGTTTTTT.

As concerns this clonotype: A read error is possible here, since a much larger clone lies one base away. The chain couples TRBV7-9 to TRBJ2-3; perhaps TRBD1 as D (6 bases). Germline CDR1 and CDR2: SEHNR and FQNEAQ (reference sequence). The CDR3 has 16 amino acids. The chain's CDR3 is CASSPYRERGTDTQFF. The CDR3 region has the DNA TGTGCCAGCAGCCCCTACAGGGAACGGGGCACAGATACGCAGTTTTTT.

The CDR3 sequence: CASSPMSGGYNEQFF. The CDR3 region has the DNA TGCGCCAGCAGCCCGATGAGCGGGGGGTACAATGAGCAGTTCTTC. This chain connects TRBV5-1 to TRBJ2-1, with 9 bases that match TRBD2. The CDR3 is 15 residues long. J was trimmed by 4 bases and V by 4 bases; bases with no gene match: 6. Germline loops: CDR1 SGHRS, CDR2 YFSETQ.

This rearrangement joins TRBV6-5 to TRBJ1-3; TRBD1 is a possible D gene (6 bases). CDR3 length: 15 amino acids. The V gene lost 5 bases and the J gene lost 4 bases, with 15 bases spanning the gap. The germline V gene encodes CDR1 MNHEY and CDR2 SVGAGI. The CDR3 spells CASSHPPGQGNTIYF. The CDR3 coding sequence is TGTGCCAGCAGTCACCCACCGGGACAAGGAAACACCATATATTTT.

The chain recombines TRBV5-6 with TRBJ2-1; D is ambiguous. Germline lookup yields CDR1 SGHDT and CDR2 YYEEEE. Trimming took 1 base from V and 5 from J, leaving 10 bases between them. CDR3 size: 14 residues. The CDR3 reads CASSLSLVNNEQFF. CDR3 DNA sequence: TGTGCCAGCAGCTTGTCGCTAGTTAACAATGAGCAGTTCTTC.

In its sample, this clonotype was seen many times. The V and J genes are TRBV28 and TRBJ2-7, with D unclear. The CDR3 totals 16 residues. Trimming cost V 4 bases and J 8 bases, with 24 bases left between them. CDR1 is MDHEN, CDR2 SYDVKM, per germline. The DNA of the CDR3 is TGTGCCAGCAGTTCAGCCACGAGTCCCCTCCCCTGGAAGCAGTACTTC. Protein sequence: CASSSATSPLPWKQYF. Full variable domain (remainder filled in from reference TRBV28 and TRBJ2-7): DVKVTQSSRYLVKRTGEKVFLECVQDMDHENMFWYRQDPGLGLRLIYFSYDVKMKEKGDIPEGYSVSREKKERFSLILESASTNQTSMYLCASSSATSPLPWKQYFGPGTRLTVT.